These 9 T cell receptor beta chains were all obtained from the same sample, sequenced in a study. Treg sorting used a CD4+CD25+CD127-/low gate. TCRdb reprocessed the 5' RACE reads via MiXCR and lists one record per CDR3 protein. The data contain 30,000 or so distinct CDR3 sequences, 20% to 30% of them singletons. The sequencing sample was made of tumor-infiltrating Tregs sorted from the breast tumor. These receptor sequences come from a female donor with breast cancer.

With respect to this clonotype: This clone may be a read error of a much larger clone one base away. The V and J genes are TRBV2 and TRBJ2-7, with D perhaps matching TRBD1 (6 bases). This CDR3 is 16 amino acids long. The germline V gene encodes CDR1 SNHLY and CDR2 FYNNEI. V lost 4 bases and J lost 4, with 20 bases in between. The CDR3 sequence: CASSVLRGIWKYEQYF. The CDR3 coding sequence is TGTGCCAGCAGTGTATTAAGGGGGATATGGAAGTACGAGCAGTACTTC. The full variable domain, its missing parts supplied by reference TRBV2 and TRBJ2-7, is EPEVTQTPSHQVTQMGQEVILRCVPISNHLYFYWYRQILGQKVEFLVSFYNNEISEKSEIFDDQFSVERPDGSNFTLKIRSTKLEDSAMYFCASSVLRGIWKYEQYFGPGTRLTVT.

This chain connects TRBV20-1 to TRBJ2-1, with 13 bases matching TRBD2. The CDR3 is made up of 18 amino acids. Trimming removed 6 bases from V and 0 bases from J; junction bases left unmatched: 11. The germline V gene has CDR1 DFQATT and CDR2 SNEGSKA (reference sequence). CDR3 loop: CSALSLAGGFSSYNEQFF. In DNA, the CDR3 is TGCAGTGCCTTATCACTAGCGGGAGGGTTTAGCTCCTACAATGAGCAGTTCTTC.

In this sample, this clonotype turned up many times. The CDR3 is CASSLSSNQPQHF. The CDR3 nucleotides read TGTGCCAGCAGCCTTAGCAGCAATCAGCCCCAGCATTTT. The rearrangement links TRBV12-3 or TRBV12-4 to TRBJ1-5; no firm D call. The CDR3 loop spans 13 amino acids. The V end lost 6 bases, the J end lost 1 base, and 7 bases lay between the germline ends.

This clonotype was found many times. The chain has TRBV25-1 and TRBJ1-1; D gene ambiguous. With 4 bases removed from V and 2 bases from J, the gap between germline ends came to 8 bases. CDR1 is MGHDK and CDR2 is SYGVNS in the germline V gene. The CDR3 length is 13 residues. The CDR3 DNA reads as TGTGCCAGCAGTGGACACTATAACACTGAAGCTTTCTTT. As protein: CASSGHYNTEAFF.

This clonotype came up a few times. CDR3 DNA sequence: TGCAGTGCTAGACCCGGGTCGGGAGACTACAATGAGCAGTTCTTC. Its protein is CSARPGSGDYNEQFF. The rearrangement uses TRBV20-1 and TRBJ2-1; a weak D match, TRBD2 (6 bases). The germline gives CDR1 DFQATT, CDR2 SNEGSKA (reference sequence). The CDR3 runs to 15 residues. V was cut by 2 bases and J by 3 bases, with 14 bases left in between.

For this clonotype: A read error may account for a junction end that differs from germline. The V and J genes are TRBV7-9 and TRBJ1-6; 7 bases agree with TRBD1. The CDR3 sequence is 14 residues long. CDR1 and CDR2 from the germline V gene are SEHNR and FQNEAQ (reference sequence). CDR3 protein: CASSLQGVNSPLYF. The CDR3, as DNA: TGTGCCAGCAGCTTACAGGGGGTGAATTCACCCCTCTACTTT.

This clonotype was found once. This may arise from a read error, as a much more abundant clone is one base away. The CDR3 DNA follows: TGTGCCAGCAGGGATCCCCGGCCTAGCGGGAGCTCCTACGAGCAGTACTTC. Protein: CASRDPRPSGSSYEQYF. V is TRBV2 and J is TRBJ2-7; 10 bases map to TRBD2. This CDR3 contains 17 residues. Looked up from germline, CDR1 is SNHLY and CDR2 is FYNNEI. The V segment lost 6 bases and the J segment 0 bases; nucleotides outside the gene matches: 11.

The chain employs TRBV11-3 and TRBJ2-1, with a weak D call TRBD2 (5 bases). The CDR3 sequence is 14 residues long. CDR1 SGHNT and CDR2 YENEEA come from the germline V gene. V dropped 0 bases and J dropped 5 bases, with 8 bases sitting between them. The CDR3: CASSLDGRDNEQFF. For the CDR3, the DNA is TGTGCCAGCAGCTTAGATGGGCGGGACAATGAGCAGTTCTTC.

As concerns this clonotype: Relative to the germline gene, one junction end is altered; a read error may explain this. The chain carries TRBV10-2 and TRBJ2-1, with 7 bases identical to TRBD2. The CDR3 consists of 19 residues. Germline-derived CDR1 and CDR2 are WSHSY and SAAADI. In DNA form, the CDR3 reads TGCGTCAGCAGTACCCAGCGGGGTGGCGGGAGAAGCTCCTACAATGAGCAGTTCTTC. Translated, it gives CVSSTQRGGGRSSYNEQFF.